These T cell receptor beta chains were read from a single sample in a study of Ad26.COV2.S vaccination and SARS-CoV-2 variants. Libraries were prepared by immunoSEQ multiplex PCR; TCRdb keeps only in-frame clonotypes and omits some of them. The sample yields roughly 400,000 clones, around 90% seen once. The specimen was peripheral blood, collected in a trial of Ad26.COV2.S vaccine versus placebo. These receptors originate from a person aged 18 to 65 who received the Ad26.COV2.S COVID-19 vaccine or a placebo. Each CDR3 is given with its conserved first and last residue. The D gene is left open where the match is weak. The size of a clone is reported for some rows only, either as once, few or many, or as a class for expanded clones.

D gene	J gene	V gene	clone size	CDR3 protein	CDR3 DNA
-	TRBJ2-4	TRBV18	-	CASSALLAKNIQYF	TGTGCCAGCTCAGCCTTACTAGCCAAAAACATTCAGTACTTC
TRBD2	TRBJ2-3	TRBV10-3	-	CAISELAGASTDTQYF	TGTGCCATCAGTGAGTTAGCGGGAGCTAGCACAGATACGCAGTATTTT
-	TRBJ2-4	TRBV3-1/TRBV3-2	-	CASSQEGAGGDIQYF	TGTGCCAGCAGCCAAGAGGGCGCAGGAGGGGACATTCAGTACTTC
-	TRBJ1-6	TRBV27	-	CASSLRGGVGSPLHF	TGTGCCAGCAGTTTGAGGGGCGGCGTAGGTTCACCCCTCCACTTT
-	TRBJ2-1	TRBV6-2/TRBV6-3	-	CASSALYNEQFF	TGTGCCAGCAGCGCTCTGTACAATGAGCAGTTCTTC
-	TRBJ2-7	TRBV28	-	CASSLEREQYF	TGTGCCAGCAGTTTAGAGCGCGAGCAGTACTTC
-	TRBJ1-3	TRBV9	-	CASSVVGGTGNTIYF	TGTGCCAGCAGCGTAGTTGGGGGAACAGGAAACACCATATATTTT
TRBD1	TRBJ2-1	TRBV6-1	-	CASSALDRGQSYNEQFF	TGTGCCAGCAGTGCCCTAGACCGGGGACAGTCCTACAATGAGCAGTTCTTC
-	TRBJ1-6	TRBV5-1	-	CASSLSNRDSYNSPLHF	TGCGCCAGCAGCCTATCGAACAGGGACTCCTATAATTCACCCCTCCACTTT
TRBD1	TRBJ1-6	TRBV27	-	CASSQGGAGYNSPLHF	TGTGCCAGCAGCCAAGGGGGCGCTGGCTATAATTCACCCCTCCACTTT
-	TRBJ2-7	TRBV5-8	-	CASSGNSGGPYEQYF	TGTGCCAGCAGCGGGAATAGCGGAGGCCCCTACGAGCAGTACTTC
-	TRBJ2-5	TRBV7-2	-	CASSRRRLQETQYF	TGTGCCAGCAGCCGCAGGAGGCTTCAAGAGACCCAGTACTTC
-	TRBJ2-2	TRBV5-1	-	CASSPPNSGHTGELFF	TGCGCCAGCAGCCCCCCTAACAGCGGACACACCGGGGAGCTGTTTTTT
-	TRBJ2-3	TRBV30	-	CACTLSAVGTDTQYF	TGTGCCTGCACCCTGTCGGCGGTTGGCACAGATACGCAGTATTTT
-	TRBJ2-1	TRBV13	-	CASSLYRGGIYNEQFF	TGTGCCAGCAGCCTATACAGAGGGGGAATTTACAATGAGCAGTTCTTC
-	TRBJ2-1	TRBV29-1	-	CSVEEFPYRLNNEQFF	TGCAGCGTTGAAGAATTCCCATACAGGCTAAACAATGAGCAGTTCTTC
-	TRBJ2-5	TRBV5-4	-	CASSPVDGTYQETQYF	TGTGCCAGCAGCCCCGTGGACGGGACCTACCAAGAGACCCAGTACTTC
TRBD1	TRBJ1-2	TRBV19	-	CASSATGADGYTF	TGTGCCAGTAGTGCGACAGGGGCGGATGGCTACACCTTC
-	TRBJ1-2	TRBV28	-	CATRETYGYTF	TGTGCCACCCGGGAGACTTATGGCTACACCTTC
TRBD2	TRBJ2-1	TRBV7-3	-	CASSETSGTSYNEQFF	TGTGCCAGCAGTGAGACTAGCGGAACATCATACAATGAGCAGTTCTTC
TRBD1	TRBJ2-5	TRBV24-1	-	CATSDTGTGEETQYF	TGTGCCACCAGTGATACCGGGACAGGGGAAGAGACCCAGTACTTC
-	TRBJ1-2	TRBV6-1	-	CASSDADNYGYTF	TGTGCCAGCAGTGACGCGGACAACTATGGCTACACCTTC
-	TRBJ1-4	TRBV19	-	CASPTGHVREKLFF	TGTGCCAGCCCCACGGGGCATGTCCGTGAAAAACTGTTTTTT
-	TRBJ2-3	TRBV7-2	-	CASSLVGASNPGTNTQYF	TGTGCCAGCAGCTTAGTGGGCGCTAGTAACCCCGGGACAAATACGCAGTATTTT
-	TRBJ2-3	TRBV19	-	CASSPVLDEDTQYF	TGTGCCAGTAGCCCAGTCCTGGACGAAGATACGCAGTATTTT
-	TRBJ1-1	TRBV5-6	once	CASSRLTGVDTEAFF	TGTGCCAGCAGCCGACTGACGGGAGTAGACACTGAAGCTTTCTTT
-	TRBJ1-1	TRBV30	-	CAWSVLAMNTEAFF	TGTGCCTGGAGTGTACTTGCGATGAACACTGAAGCTTTCTTT
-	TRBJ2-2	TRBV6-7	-	CASSRDSHAGELFF	TGTGCCAGCAGCCGGGACTCCCACGCCGGGGAGCTGTTTTTT
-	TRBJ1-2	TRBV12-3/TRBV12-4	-	CASSNGTLYGYTF	TGTGCCAGCAGCAACGGGACTCTTTATGGCTACACCTTC
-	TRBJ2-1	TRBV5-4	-	CASSLDTYNEQFF	TGTGCCAGCAGCTTGGACACCTACAATGAGCAGTTCTTC
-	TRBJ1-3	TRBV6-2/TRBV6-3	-	CASSYLRGARNTIYF	TGTGCCAGCAGTTATCTGCGGGGGGCGAGGAACACCATATATTTT
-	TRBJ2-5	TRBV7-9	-	CASSLSGPGETQYF	TGTGCCAGCAGCTTATCAGGGCCGGGGGAGACCCAGTACTTC
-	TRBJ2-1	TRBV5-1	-	CASSLEGFNEQFF	TGCGCCAGCAGCTTGGAAGGATTCAATGAGCAGTTCTTC
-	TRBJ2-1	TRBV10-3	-	CAISRWRNPDPSSYNEQFF	TGTGCCATCAGTAGATGGAGGAACCCTGATCCAAGCTCCTACAATGAGCAGTTCTTC
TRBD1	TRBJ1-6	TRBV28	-	CASSFPQGARNSPLHF	TGTGCCAGCAGTTTCCCACAGGGGGCGAGGAATTCACCCCTCCACTTT
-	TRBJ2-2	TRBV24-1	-	CATSPSATGELFF	TGTGCCACCTCTCCGAGTGCGACCGGGGAGCTGTTTTTT
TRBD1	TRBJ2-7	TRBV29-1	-	CSVFGQGAPYEQYF	TGCAGCGTTTTCGGACAGGGTGCCCCCTACGAGCAGTACTTC
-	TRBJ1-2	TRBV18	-	CASSPDDSSYTF	TGTGCCAGCTCGCCTGACGACTCTAGCTACACCTTC
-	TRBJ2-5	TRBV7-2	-	CASSLNQGQETQYF	TGTGCCAGCAGCTTAAACCAGGGACAAGAGACCCAGTACTTC
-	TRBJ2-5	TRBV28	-	CASSSTDRQETQYF	TGTGCCAGCAGTTCAACCGACAGACAAGAGACCCAGTACTTC
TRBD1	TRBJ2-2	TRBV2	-	CASRGATGGINTGELFF	TGTGCCAGCAGGGGGGCGACAGGGGGCATAAACACCGGGGAGCTGTTTTTT
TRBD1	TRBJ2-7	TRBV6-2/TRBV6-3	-	CASSYSPRDRQPYEQYF	TGTGCCAGCAGTTACTCGCCCCGGGACAGACAGCCCTACGAGCAGTACTTC
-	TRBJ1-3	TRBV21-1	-	CASSKKGQGASGNTIYF	TGTGCCAGCAGCAAAAAGGGACAGGGGGCCTCTGGAAACACCATATATTTT
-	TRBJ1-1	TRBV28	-	CASSQNTEAFF	TGTGCCAGCAGCCAGAACACTGAAGCTTTCTTT
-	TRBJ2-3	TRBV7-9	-	CASCTGGSGADTQYF	TGTGCCAGCTGCACCGGAGGGTCGGGGGCAGATACGCAGTATTTT
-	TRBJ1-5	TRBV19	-	CASSNGKNQPQHF	TGTGCCAGTAGTAACGGGAAGAATCAGCCCCAGCATTTT
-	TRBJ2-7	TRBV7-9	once	CASSPTSHTRGTYEQYF	TGTGCCAGCAGCCCCACTTCTCATACCAGGGGCACCTACGAGCAGTACTTC
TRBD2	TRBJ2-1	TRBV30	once	CASPGAGGKDEQFF	TGTGCCTCCCCGGGGGCGGGAGGGAAAGATGAGCAGTTCTTC
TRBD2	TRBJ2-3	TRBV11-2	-	CASSLTSGPDTQYF	TGTGCCAGCAGCCTAACTAGCGGTCCGGATACGCAGTATTTT
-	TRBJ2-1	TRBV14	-	CASSQGVGNYNEQFF	TGTGCCAGCAGCCAAGGGGTGGGGAATTACAATGAGCAGTTCTTC
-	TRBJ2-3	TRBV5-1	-	CASSLASSNTDTQYF	TGCGCCAGCAGCTTGGCCTCCTCAAACACAGATACGCAGTATTTT
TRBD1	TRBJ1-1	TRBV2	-	CASSDVGQGNTEAFF	TGTGCCAGCAGTGACGTTGGACAGGGGAACACTGAAGCTTTCTTT
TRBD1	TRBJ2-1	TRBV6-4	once	CASKGDREGNEQFF	TGTGCCAGCAAGGGGGACAGGGAGGGGAATGAGCAGTTCTTC
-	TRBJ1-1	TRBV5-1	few	CASSRRGGTEAFF	TGCGCCAGCAGCCGTCGCGGGGGCACTGAAGCTTTCTTT